The 25 T cell receptor beta chains reported below all come from one sample, sequenced in a study of T cell responses to AZD1222 COVID-19 vaccine (dated by TCRdb to the early 2020s). The library was generated by the immunoSEQ multiplex PCR assay. TCRdb re-hosts the immuneACCESS table, in-frame sequences only. Its copies lack some clones; in the studies checked, an unresolved V gene accounts for under half of them, and the cause for the rest is not known. The sample data list roughly 150,000 clones, and 91% of these were observed just once. Of the sample, approximately 1.2% is held by the ten largest clones. What the time point label conveys for this sample: about 28 days (+/-7) after the second vaccine dose. The sequencing used peripheral blood, collected 28 days after the second AZD1222 dose. These receptors were taken from an adult who received the AZD1222 COVID-19 vaccine.

The chain joins TRBV29-1 to TRBJ1-1; 9 bases line up with TRBD1. With V trimmed by 4 bases and J by 2 bases, 5 bases remained unmatched. There are 14 residues in the CDR3. Per the germline V gene, CDR1 is SQVTM and CDR2 is ANQGSEA. CDR3 protein: CSVVRQGGNTEAFF. In DNA, the CDR3 is TGCAGCGTTGTTCGACAGGGGGGAAACACTGAAGCTTTCTTT. Variable domain in full (rest from reference TRBV29-1 and TRBJ1-1): SAVISQKPSRDICQRGTSLTIQCQVDSQVTMMFWYRQQPGQSLTLIATANQGSEATYESGFVIDKFPISRPNLTFSTLTVSNMSPEDSSIYLCSVVRQGGNTEAFFGQGTRLTVV.

The CDR3 DNA reads as TGTGCCAGCAGCTCTGGGACAGGGAACACCGGGGAGCTGTTTTTT. It encodes CASSSGTGNTGELFF. The chain uses TRBV5-4 and TRBJ2-2, with 8 bases fitting TRBD1. Losses at the gene ends were 3 bases for V and 1 base for J; bases not matched to a gene: 2. Germline V gene lookup returns CDR1 SGHNT and CDR2 YYREEE (reference sequence). The CDR3 contains 15 residues.

This chain uses TRBV3-1 (or the pseudogene TRBV3-2) with TRBJ2-1; D remains unclear. Germline CDR1 is LGHDT and CDR2 is YNNKEL (reference sequence). This CDR3 is built from 17 residues. Trimming removed 4 bases at V and 3 bases at J, with 19 bases between. The DNA of the CDR3 is TGTGCCAGCAGCCGGGGTGTTCTAACCGGCGTCTACAATGAGCAGTTCTTC. Translating gives CASSRGVLTGVYNEQFF.

The CDR3 loop is CASSSLGRLAEETQYF. For the CDR3, the DNA is TGTGCCAGCAGCTCCCTGGGCCGACTAGCGGAAGAGACCCAGTACTTC. The gene calls are TRBV7-9 and TRBJ2-5; the match to TRBD2 covers 9 bases. The CDR3 has 16 residues. The germline CDR1 and CDR2 sequences are SEHNR and FQNEAQ (reference sequence). The J segment lost 3 bases and the V segment lost 4 bases, leaving 9 bases of the junction unmatched. The whole variable domain, remainder taken from reference TRBV7-9 and TRBJ2-5, is DTGVSQNPRHKITKRGQNVTFRCDPISEHNRLYWYRQTLGQGPEFLTYFQNEAQLEKSRLLSDRFSAERPKGSFSTLEIQRTEQGDSAMYLCASSSLGRLAEETQYFGPGTRLLVL.

The chain couples TRBV27 to TRBJ2-1; possible D gene TRBD2, 6 bases. Trimming pared 0 bases from V and 2 bases from J, leaving 14 bases between. Germline CDR1 reads MNHEY; CDR2 reads SMNVEV (reference sequence). CDR3 length: 17 residues. CDR3 sequence: CASSLSPGTPAYNEQFF. The CDR3 nucleotides read TGTGCCAGCAGTTTATCCCCCGGGACTCCGGCCTACAATGAGCAGTTCTTC.

The rearrangement joins TRBV27 to TRBJ1-4; 7 bases line up with TRBD1. The CDR3 is 14 amino acids. Trimming removed 5 bases from V and 4 bases from J; junction bases left unmatched: 4. CDR1 is MNHEY and CDR2 is SMNVEV in the germline V gene (reference sequence). The CDR3 region has the DNA TGTGCCAGCAGTAGACAGGGAATTAATGAAAAACTGTTTTTT. Protein: CASSRQGINEKLFF.

The gene calls are TRBV18 and TRBJ1-1; D unresolved. V shed 3 bases and J shed 0 bases, with 14 bases lying between them. CDR3 length: 16 residues. Germline CDR1 is KGHSH and CDR2 is LQKENI. The CDR3, as DNA: TGTGCCAGCTCACCGTGGCAGCTATCCCTGAACACTGAAGCTTTCTTT. This sequence encodes CASSPWQLSLNTEAFF.

CDR3 in DNA: TGTGCCAGCAGTTCCCGTTCGGGAGAGATAAACAATGAGCAGTTCTTC. Its translation: CASSSRSGEINNEQFF. The V call is TRBV27, the J call TRBJ2-1, with D perhaps TRBD2 (6 bases). From germline, CDR1 is MNHEY and CDR2 SMNVEV (reference sequence). V shed 4 bases and J shed 5 bases, with 18 bases lying between them. The CDR3 extends over 16 amino acids.

V usage is TRBV25-1 and J usage is TRBJ1-5; no firm D call. Germline assignment: CDR1 MGHDK and CDR2 SYGVNS. The CDR3 totals 16 residues. V lost 1 base, J lost 2 bases, and 12 bases lay in between. CDR3 coding DNA: TGTGCCAGCAGTGAATCTCTGTGGGGAGGCAATCAGCCCCAGCATTTT. Translated, it gives CASSESLWGGNQPQHF.

The CDR3: CASSDRGSYNSPLHF. The CDR3 DNA reads TGTGCCAGCAGTGACAGGGGTTCCTATAATTCACCCCTCCACTTT. V is TRBV6-1 and J is TRBJ1-6; D is possibly TRBD1 (6 bases). The germline gives CDR1 MNHNS, CDR2 SASEGT. Deletions cut 3 bases from V and 1 base from J, with 7 bases between. This CDR3 contains 15 residues.

The chain combines TRBV4-3 with TRBJ1-3; 10 bases match TRBD1. Germline V CDR1 and CDR2: LGHNA, YSLEER. The CDR3 runs 15 residues. The ends lost 0 bases at V and 7 bases at J; junction bases unmatched: 3. The CDR3 is CASSQESDRGNTIYF. Written as DNA, the CDR3 is TGCGCCAGCAGCCAAGAATCGGACAGGGGGAACACCATATATTTT.

This chain joins TRBV2 and TRBJ2-7; D is possibly TRBD2 (5 bases). This CDR3 contains 16 residues. Germline loops: CDR1 SNHLY, CDR2 FYNNEI. The germline V and J ends were trimmed by 8 bases and 0 bases, with 20 bases remaining between them. The CDR3 nucleotides are TGTGCCAGCCGACTACCCCCGGGCGGTTTCTCCTACGAGCAGTACTTC. Translating gives CASRLPPGGFSYEQYF. Full variable domain (missing parts from reference TRBV2 and TRBJ2-7): EPEVTQTPSHQVTQMGQEVILRCVPISNHLYFYWYRQILGQKVEFLVSFYNNEISEKSEIFDDQFSVERPDGSNFTLKIRSTKLEDSAMYFCASRLPPGGFSYEQYFGPGTRLTVT.

This clone has a single count. V is TRBV7-6 and J is TRBJ1-3; 7 bases agree with TRBD1. The trim removed 5 bases at V and 0 bases at J, leaving 7 bases unmatched. Germline V lookup: CDR1 SGHVS, CDR2 FNYEAQ. This CDR3 spans 16 amino acids. The CDR3 loop reads CASSLWTGSSGNTIYF. CDR3 bases: TGTGCCAGCAGCCTATGGACAGGCTCCTCTGGAAACACCATATATTTT.

CDR3 protein: CAETRRKGLPEGYGYTF. CDR3 sequence (DNA): TGTGCCGAAACCAGACGTAAGGGGCTGCCGGAGGGCTATGGCTACACCTTC. The chain uses TRBV7-3 and TRBJ1-2, with D maybe TRBD1 (5 bases). This CDR3 contains 17 residues. V was clipped by 11 bases and J by 4 bases, with 29 bases between them. Germline CDR1 reads SGHTA; CDR2 reads FQGTGA.

J is TRBJ2-4 and V is TRBV5-1; 9 nucleotides align to TRBD1. From germline, CDR1 is SGHRS and CDR2 YFSETQ. This CDR3 is built from 17 residues. The V segment lost 4 bases and the J segment 6 bases; nucleotides outside the gene matches: 14. The CDR3 coding sequence is TGCGCCAGCAGCCCGTTTGGGGGGACAGGGTATGGAAACATTCAGTACTTC. Translation gives CASSPFGGTGYGNIQYF.

The chain is built from TRBV18 and TRBJ2-2; possibly TRBD1 for D (5 bases). Germline V gene data show CDR1 as KGHSH and CDR2 as LQKENI. The CDR3 extends over 13 amino acids. Trimming stripped 3 bases from V and 8 bases from J, with 10 bases between. The CDR3: CASSPPRQGELFF. The CDR3 DNA follows: TGTGCCAGCTCACCCCCCCGACAGGGGGAGCTGTTTTTT.

This sequence joins TRBV9 and TRBJ2-7; D not resolved. Trimming stripped 4 bases from V and 3 bases from J, with 11 bases between. This CDR3 is 13 amino acids long. Germline CDR1 SGDLS, CDR2 YYNGEE. The CDR3 protein is CASSFRPLYEQYF. CDR3 DNA: TGTGCCAGCAGCTTTCGACCGCTCTACGAGCAGTACTTC.

The J gene is TRBJ1-3, the V gene TRBV5-6, with no clear D. The CDR3 has 16 amino acids. The germline CDR1 and CDR2 sequences are SGHDT and YYEEEE. The V end was cut by 3 bases, the J end by 0 bases, with 13 bases between. The CDR3 coding sequence is TGTGCCAGCAGCTATCCGGGAGCGGGCTCTGGAAACACCATATATTTT. Translating it yields CASSYPGAGSGNTIYF. The whole variable domain, remainder taken from reference TRBV5-6 and TRBJ1-3, is DAGVTQSPTHLIKTRGQQVTLRCSPKSGHDTVSWYQQALGQGPQFIFQYYEEEERQRGNFPDRFSGHQFPNYSSELNVNALLLGDSALYLCASSYPGAGSGNTIYFGEGSWLTVV.

The chain links TRBV19 to TRBJ1-1; D is uncertain. Germline V gene lookup returns CDR1 LNHDA and CDR2 SQIVND (reference sequence). V lost 5 bases, J lost 5 bases, and 15 bases lay in between. The CDR3 is 14 amino acids. The CDR3 is CASSYLRERTEAFF. DNA for the CDR3: TGTGCCAGTAGTTATCTGCGGGAGAGGACTGAAGCTTTCTTT.

The chain uses TRBV19 and TRBJ1-5; 9 bases align to TRBD1. J gave up 3 bases and V 4 bases, and 4 bases lay outside the gene matches. This CDR3 has 15 residues. Germline V CDR1 and CDR2: LNHDA, SQIVND (reference sequence). CDR3 sequence reads: CASSTGTGFNQPQHF. The CDR3 DNA follows: TGTGCCAGTAGTACCGGGACAGGGTTCAATCAGCCCCAGCATTTT.

V usage is TRBV5-6 and J usage is TRBJ1-1; TRBD1 is a possible D gene (5 bases). The germline CDR1 and CDR2 sequences are SGHDT and YYEEEE. This CDR3 contains 14 residues. Trimming left V 5 bases short and J 1 base short, with 12 bases between. The CDR3 here is CASSYGTANTEAFF. The CDR3 DNA sequence: TGTGCCAGCAGTTACGGGACGGCGAACACTGAAGCTTTCTTT.

This chain connects TRBV7-2 to TRBJ1-2; 9 bases match TRBD1. Germline V gives CDR1 SGHTA, CDR2 FQGNSA. CDR3 length: 15 residues. The trim removed 4 bases at V and 3 bases at J, leaving 6 bases unmatched. CDR3 nucleotides: TGTGCCAGCAGCTCTAAGACAGGGGGAGACTATGGCTACACCTTC. Residues: CASSSKTGGDYGYTF.

A few counts support this clone. V is TRBV6-4 and J is TRBJ2-2, with TRBD2 matching over 9 bases. Germline V gene sequence: CDR1 MRHNA, CDR2 SNTAGT. Losses at the gene ends were 2 bases for V and 2 bases for J; bases not matched to a gene: 0. The CDR3 has 15 residues. The CDR3 DNA follows: TGTGCCAGCAGTGACGGGACTAGCAACACCGGGGAGCTGTTTTTT. Its translation is CASSDGTSNTGELFF.

Only a few counts were recorded for this clone. This chain connects TRBV10-2 to TRBJ1-3; D is unclear. Germline V CDR1 and CDR2: WSHSY, SAAADI. The CDR3 covers 19 residues. Trimming removed 0 bases at V and 0 bases at J, with 18 bases between. In DNA form, the CDR3 reads TGCGCCAGCAGTGAGTCCGTCGGGCCAGCCTTGAGCTCTGGAAACACCATATATTTT. Translating it yields CASSESVGPALSSGNTIYF.

This clone was observed once. The chain couples TRBV19 to TRBJ2-7, with TRBD1 matching over 9 bases. Trimming removed 4 bases from V and 3 bases from J; junction bases left unmatched: 4. The CDR3 runs 14 residues. Germline loops: CDR1 LNHDA, CDR2 SQIVND (reference sequence). CDR3 amino acids: CASSKTGGDYEQYF. In nucleotides, the CDR3 is TGTGCCAGTAGTAAGACAGGGGGGGACTACGAGCAGTACTTC.